This T cell receptor (beta chain) was identified in a study of neoadjuvant nivolumab and ipilimumab in lung cancer. This clone was observed once. Antigen specificity is unknown. Study results and limitations: TCR clonality did not significantly correlate with pathologic tumor regression.

Some clones are missing from TCRdb's copy, which holds only in-frame ones; the method was immunoSEQ multiplex PCR. The sample has 25,000 to 30,000 clones, approximately 83% seen once. This CDR3 contains 15 residues. Per the germline V gene, CDR1 is GTSNPN and CDR2 is SVGIG (reference sequence). With V trimmed by 5 bases and J by 4 bases, 9 bases remained unmatched. The rearrangement joins TRBV30 to TRBJ1-5, with TRBD1 matching 9 bases. This TCR derives from an adult with non-small cell lung cancer. The sequenced sample was tumor tissue, obtained after neoadjuvant nivolumab, alone or with ipilimumab, at or shortly before surgery. CDR3 loop: CAWHQGQGGNQPQHF. CDR3 bases: TGTGCCTGGCACCAGGGACAGGGAGGTAATCAGCCCCAGCATTTT.